This TCR beta chain was captured by sequencing in a study of T cell repertoires in cytomegalovirus infection. Study context: From public TCR beta signatures came an indication of both CMV infection and matching HLA type. Notes on the study in general: Clonotypes of TCR beta that were HLA-C-restricted and CMV-specific dominated the ex vivo response.

TCRdb independently ran MiXCR on the reads; one entry per CDR3 protein. Altogether roughly 500,000 distinct CDR3 sequences are present, approximately 46% being singletons, with the ten largest covering about 41%. Turning to this clonotype: What it recognizes is unknown.

The CDR3 length is 15 residues. Trimming removed 5 bases from V and 5 bases from J; junction bases left unmatched: 7. In germline, CDR1 is MGHDK, CDR2 SYGVNS. The sequence was collected from a human donor in good health (CMV status not recorded). Some clones in this sample may be carry-over from other donors' samples. The rearrangement joins TRBV25-1 to TRBJ1-2; 11 nucleotides line up with TRBD1. The input for sequencing was cultured PBMCs, taken from culture after CMV antigen stimulation. The DNA for the CDR3 is TGTGCCAGCAGTAGCCGGGACAGGGGGATTTATGGCTACACCTTC. It yields the protein CASSSRDRGIYGYTF.